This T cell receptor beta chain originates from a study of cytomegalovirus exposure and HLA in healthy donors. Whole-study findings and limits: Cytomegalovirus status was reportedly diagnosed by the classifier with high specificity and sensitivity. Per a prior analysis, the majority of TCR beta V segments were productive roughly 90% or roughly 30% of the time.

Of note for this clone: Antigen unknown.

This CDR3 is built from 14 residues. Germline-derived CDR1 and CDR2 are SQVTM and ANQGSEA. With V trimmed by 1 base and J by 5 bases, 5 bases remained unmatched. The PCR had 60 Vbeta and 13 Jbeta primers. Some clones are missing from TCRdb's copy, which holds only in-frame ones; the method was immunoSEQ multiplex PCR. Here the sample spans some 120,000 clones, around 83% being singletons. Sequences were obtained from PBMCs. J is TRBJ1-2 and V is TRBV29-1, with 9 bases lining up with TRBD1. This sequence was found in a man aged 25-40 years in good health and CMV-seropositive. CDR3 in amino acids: CSVEVQGAGYGYTF. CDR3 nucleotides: TGCAGCGTTGAAGTACAGGGGGCCGGATATGGCTACACCTTC.